The 7 T cell receptor beta chains reported below all come from one sample, sequenced in a study of Graves' ophthalmopathy and Graves' hyperthyroidism. RNA transcripts served as template for amplifying TCR beta CDR3 sequences. RT-PCR was first run with HTBI primers, then multiplex PCR in a second round. TCRdb redid the calling of the multiplex PCR reads with MiXCR, one entry per CDR3 protein. This table has fewer than 600,000 distinct CDR3 sequences, around 14% appearing once. Material: blood. All receptors derive from a woman aged 25 to 39 with Graves' ophthalmopathy.

This chain links TRBV5-5 with TRBJ2-7; TRBD1 agrees at 8 bases. With V trimmed by 2 bases and J by 2 bases, 6 bases remained unmatched. The germline V gene encodes CDR1 SGHKS and CDR2 YYEKEE (reference sequence). The CDR3 runs 15 residues. The CDR3 region is CASSLRTGSTYEQYF. CDR3 nucleotide sequence: TGTGCCAGCAGCTTAAGGACAGGGTCGACCTACGAGCAGTACTTC.

The V gene is TRBV18, the J gene TRBJ2-5; D is uncertain. Germline V gene sequence: CDR1 KGHSH, CDR2 LQKENI. Trimming removed 3 bases from V and 1 base from J, with 9 bases in between. This CDR3 is 14 amino acids long. CDR3 amino acids: CASSPMLFQETQYF. The CDR3 DNA sequence: TGTGCCAGCTCACCGATGTTATTCCAAGAGACCCAGTACTTC.

Only a few counts were recorded for this clonotype. This chain connects TRBV18 to TRBJ1-5, with D possibly TRBD1 on 5 matching bases. Trimming left V 2 bases short and J 0 bases short, with 8 bases between. The CDR3 is 15 residues long. Looked up from germline, CDR1 is KGHSH and CDR2 is LQKENI. Here the CDR3 reads CASSPGGNSNQPQHF. CDR3 bases: TGTGCCAGCTCACCAGGGGGGAATAGCAATCAGCCCCAGCATTTT.

This clonotype appeared many times. The chain has TRBV12-3 or TRBV12-4 and TRBJ1-5, with D unresolved. The CDR3 consists of 16 residues. Trimming left V 3 bases short and J 4 bases short, with 16 bases between. CDR3 sequence: CASSFGFWGGNQPQHF. The CDR3 nucleotides read TGTGCCAGCAGTTTCGGGTTTTGGGGTGGGAATCAGCCCCAGCATTTT.

The rearrangement joins TRBV20-1 to TRBJ1-5; tentative D call: TRBD1 (5 bases). V was pared by 5 bases and J by 4 bases, with 9 bases between. This CDR3 contains 12 residues. The V gene's germline CDR1 is DFQATT and CDR2 SNEGSKA (reference sequence). The CDR3 region is CSAGGENQPQHF. CDR3 DNA: TGCAGTGCTGGAGGGGAAAATCAGCCCCAGCATTTT.

This clonotype was counted ten times or more. The chain employs TRBV30 and TRBJ2-5, with 12 bases fitting TRBD2. V shed 8 bases and J 5 bases; nucleotides not matched to a gene: 9. Looked up from germline, CDR1 is GTSNPN and CDR2 is SVGIG (reference sequence). The CDR3 sequence is 14 residues long. CDR3 DNA: TGTGCCGGGCTAACACTAGCGGGAGGCGAGACCCAGTACTTC. As protein: CAGLTLAGGETQYF.

This clonotype was picked up many times. V usage is TRBV11-2 and J usage is TRBJ1-2; D call uncertain. Germline loops: CDR1 SGHAT, CDR2 FQNNGV. V was pared by 4 bases and J by 5 bases, with 20 bases between. The CDR3 has 16 amino acids. This CDR3 reads CASSSTLESSLYGYTF. The CDR3, as DNA: TGTGCCAGCAGCTCTACCCTAGAGAGTTCGCTTTATGGCTACACCTTC.